These 25 T cell receptor beta chains originate from one sample sequenced in a study of tumor-infiltrating lymphocytes in oesophageal squamous cell carcinoma. TCRdb reprocessed the PCR reads with MiXCR, giving one entry per CDR3 protein. The profile shows about 15,000 distinct CDR3 sequences, approximately 49% of them singletons. Specimen: esophageal tumor tissue. The receptors come from a female donor with esophageal squamous cell carcinoma.

The chain joins TRBV7-4 to TRBJ1-3; perhaps TRBD1 as D (6 bases). V lost 8 bases and J 7 bases, leaving 15 bases between the germline ends. This CDR3 contains 13 residues. Germline CDR1 reads SGHVT; CDR2 reads SQSDAQ. DNA for the CDR3: TGTGCCAGCCTACCGGGACACCTCAACACCATATATTTT. Translated, it gives CASLPGHLNTIYF.

The chain joins TRBV7-9 to TRBJ2-1; 9 bases line up with TRBD2. This CDR3 spans 17 amino acids. Germline V gene sequence: CDR1 SEHNR, CDR2 FQNEAQ (reference sequence). V gave up 8 bases and J gave up 0 bases; unmatched junction bases: 11. CDR3 loop: CASPGQTSGTSYNEQFF. The CDR3 DNA reads TGTGCCAGCCCAGGACAGACTAGCGGAACCTCCTACAATGAGCAGTTCTTC.

The V gene is TRBV7-2, the J gene TRBJ2-3; D is possibly TRBD1 (5 bases). This CDR3 region has 15 residues. V was pared by 3 bases and J by 4 bases, with 14 bases between. Germline V gene lookup returns CDR1 SGHTA and CDR2 FQGNSA. The CDR3 sequence: CASSFHIDSADTQYF. CDR3 sequence (DNA): TGTGCCAGCAGCTTCCACATCGACAGCGCAGATACGCAGTATTTT.

V usage is TRBV7-6 and J usage is TRBJ2-4, with D unclear. The last part of the DNA fits TRBJ1-2 better; the J call may be wrong. Germline CDR1 reads SGHVS; CDR2 reads FNYEAQ. The CDR3 contains 12 residues. DNA of the CDR3: TGTGCCAGCAGCTTCAGCGGGGATGGCTACACCTTC. Translating gives CASSFSGDGYTF.

This clonotype has a handful of counts. Germline is not matched at one junction end, which may reflect a read error. The chain employs TRBV4-1 and TRBJ2-5, with 9 bases fitting TRBD2. The J call may be incorrect, as the DNA end agrees better with TRBJ2-7. Germline CDR1 reads MGHRA; CDR2 reads YSYEKL. The CDR3 sequence is 15 residues long. The CDR3, as DNA: TGTGCCAGCAGCCTGGAGGGGGCTAGCGGGGACGAGCAGTACTTC. It encodes CASSLEGASGDEQYF.

Notes on this clonotype: An end of the junction does not agree with germline; a read error may underlie this. The chain recombines TRBV29-1 with TRBJ2-5; D perhaps matches TRBD2 (7 bases). Germline CDR1 SQVTM, CDR2 ANQGSEA. The CDR3 has 15 amino acids. The CDR3 spells CSVEGGVLPWPEQYF. The CDR3 region has the DNA TGCAGCGTCGAAGGGGGGGTTCTTCCTTGGCCTGAGCAGTACTTC.

This clonotype showed up just a few times. The V call is TRBV7-9, the J call TRBJ2-3; the D gene is possibly TRBD2 (5 bases). Germline CDR1 and CDR2: SEHNR and FQNEAQ (reference sequence). CDR3 size: 13 residues. V was pared by 6 bases and J by 1 base, with 8 bases between. CDR3 coding DNA: TGTGCCAGCAGGGCACTAGGCACAGATACGCAGTATTTT. It specifies CASRALGTDTQYF.

This sequence joins TRBV12-3 or TRBV12-4 and TRBJ2-3, with 9 positions matching TRBD2. Unmatched junction bases numbered 8, after V lost 1 base and J lost 3 bases. This CDR3 is built from 17 residues. The DNA of the CDR3 is TGTGCCAGCAGTTTAGTGAGCACTAGCGGGTTGACAGATACGCAGTATTTT. This translates into CASSLVSTSGLTDTQYF.

The chain couples TRBV12-3 or TRBV12-4 to TRBJ1-4; a weak D match, TRBD1 (5 bases). CDR3 length: 15 residues. The V gene lost 5 bases and the J gene lost 7 bases, with 17 bases spanning the gap. The CDR3 protein is CASSLGPPRGEKLFF. In DNA, the CDR3 is TGTGCCAGCAGTCTGGGGCCTCCTAGGGGTGAAAAACTGTTTTTT.

The chain links TRBV10-3 to TRBJ1-5; a possible D gene is TRBD1 (5 bases). Per the germline V gene, CDR1 is ENHRY and CDR2 is SYGVKD. The ends were cut back, 3 bases at V and 4 bases at J, with 19 bases in the middle. The CDR3 runs to 17 residues. CDR3 amino acids: CAISDSGGGRWNQPQHF. In nucleotides, the CDR3 is TGTGCCATCAGTGACTCCGGGGGAGGGAGGTGGAATCAGCCCCAGCATTTT.

The rearrangement joins TRBV24-1 to TRBJ2-3; D is possibly TRBD1 (6 bases). Matching the DNA end better, TRBJ2-1 makes the J call doubtful. This CDR3 is built from 21 residues. Germline-derived CDR1 and CDR2 are KGHDR and SFDVKD. CDR3 coding DNA: TGTGCCACCAGTGGAAATCAAACAGGGCACCCACCCAACCAACCCTACAATGAGCAGTTCTTC. The encoded protein is CATSGNQTGHPPNQPYNEQFF.

Notes on this clonotype: A junction boundary mismatches the germline segment, possibly from a read error. The chain carries TRBV7-6 and TRBJ2-6; 7 bases line up with TRBD1. This CDR3 comprises 15 residues. Germline V gives CDR1 SGHVS, CDR2 FNYEAQ. As DNA, the CDR3 is TGTGCTAGCAGCCCTCAGGGGGCTGGGGCCAACGTCCTGACTTTC. Its protein product is CASSPQGAGANVLTF. The full variable domain, rest sourced from reference TRBV7-6 and TRBJ2-6, is GAGVSQSPRYKVTKRGQDVALRCDPISGHVSLYWYRQALGQGPEFLTYFNYEAQQDKSGLPNDRFSAERPEGSISTLTIQRTEQRDSAMYRCASSPQGAGANVLTFGAGSRLTVL.

The table lists this clonotype with a few counts. The chain links TRBV7-2 to TRBJ2-1, with TRBD2 as a possible D gene (5 bases). The length of the CDR3 is 13 residues. V lost 5 bases and J 7 bases, leaving 12 bases between the germline ends. Germline CDR1 and CDR2: SGHTA and FQGNSA. Here the CDR3 DNA reads TGTGCCAGCAGCCGCGGGCGGCGAAATGAGCAGTTCTTC. Translating gives CASSRGRRNEQFF.

The J gene is TRBJ2-7, the V gene TRBV7-6; TRBD2 aligns across 8 bases. TRBJ2-1 matches the DNA end more closely, so the J call is doubtful. Germline V gene sequence: CDR1 SGHVS, CDR2 FNYEAQ. The CDR3 runs 14 residues. CDR3 bases: TGTGCCAGCAGCTTGGACTTCGGGGGGGCTGAGCAGTTCTTC. As protein: CASSLDFGGAEQFF.

The chain recombines TRBV7-6 with TRBJ1-2, with D perhaps TRBD2 (6 bases). The end of the DNA is better explained by TRBJ2-7, so the J call may be wrong. Per germline, CDR1 SGHVS and CDR2 FNYEAQ. The CDR3 is made up of 14 amino acids. The CDR3 coding sequence is TGTGCCAGCAGCGGGGACTTGTCCTACAATGAGCAGTACTTC. Translating it yields CASSGDLSYNEQYF.

The J gene is TRBJ2-5, the V gene TRBV7-3; 8 bases are a match to TRBD2. Judging by the DNA end, TRBJ2-1 fits better; the J call may be wrong. The CDR3 spans 15 residues. Per the germline V gene, CDR1 is SGHTA and CDR2 is FQGTGA. In nucleotides, the CDR3 is TGTGCCAGCAGCCCACGACTAGCGTTCTACAATGAGCAGTTCTTC. Translating gives CASSPRLAFYNEQFF.

Ten or more counts support this clonotype. The chain uses TRBV20-1 and TRBJ1-1; D gene uncertain. Deletions cut 2 bases from V and 4 bases from J, with 11 bases between. This CDR3 contains 13 residues. The V gene's germline CDR1 is DFQATT and CDR2 SNEGSKA (reference sequence). The CDR3 loop reads CSARPLGVTEAFF. DNA of the CDR3: TGCAGTGCTAGACCACTCGGGGTCACTGAAGCTTTCTTT.

This chain links TRBV12-3 or TRBV12-4 with TRBJ2-7, with 10 bases that match TRBD2. The CDR3 consists of 16 residues. The J segment lost 6 bases and the V segment lost 2 bases, leaving 10 bases of the junction unmatched. The CDR3 region has the DNA TGTGCCAGCAGTTTACCGCGAGCGGGAGGGTACGGCGAGCAGTACTTC. This codes for CASSLPRAGGYGEQYF.

This chain uses TRBV12-3 or TRBV12-4 with TRBJ2-3; D is perhaps TRBD2 (6 bases). CDR3 length: 15 amino acids. V dropped 5 bases and J dropped 5 bases, with 17 bases sitting between them. CDR3 sequence: CASSRGTPLVDTQYF. In DNA, the CDR3 is TGTGCCAGCAGTCGCGGGACCCCCCTGGTAGATACGCAGTATTTT.

This clonotype was detected ten times or more. The rearrangement joins TRBV6-1 to TRBJ1-6; D gene ambiguous. Trimming shortened V by 6 bases and J by 5 bases, and 14 bases separated the two germline ends. Germline CDR1 reads MNHNS; CDR2 reads SASEGT. The CDR3 loop spans 15 amino acids. The CDR3 nucleotides are TGTGCCAGCAGGTGGGCAGCGGAGAATAATTCACCCCTCCACTTT. Translated: CASRWAAENNSPLHF.

The count of this clonotype is one. The DNA is omitted, as the CDR3 cannot be located on it reliably, and the CDR3 follows TCRdb's listing. The chain links TRBV7-5 to TRBJ2-4; the table names TRBD2, a call not compared with the DNA. TRBV7-5 represents a pseudogene. The CDR3 spans 18 residues, counting both ends. The CDR3: CISVQEANPETTKNIQYF.

This clonotype was detected once. This rearrangement joins TRBV6-1 to TRBJ2-7; the match to TRBD2 covers 11 bases. The assigned J gene may be wrong: the sequence end matches TRBJ2-1 better. In germline, CDR1 is MNHNS, CDR2 SASEGT. The CDR3 consists of 15 residues. CDR3 nucleotides: TGTGCCAGCAGACCAACTAGCGGGAGAATCGGCGAGCAGTTCTTC. It is translated as CASRPTSGRIGEQFF.

The J gene is TRBJ2-1, the V gene TRBV7-2; TRBD2 matches at 11 bases. The CDR3 totals 16 residues. Trimming took 5 bases from V and 1 from J; bases not matched to a gene: 4. Germline V gene data show CDR1 as SGHTA and CDR2 as FQGNSA. The DNA of the CDR3 is TGTGCCAGCAGCCCGGGACTAGCGGAATCCTACAATGAGCAGTTCTTC. It is translated as CASSPGLAESYNEQFF. Full variable domain (missing parts from reference TRBV7-2 and TRBJ2-1): GAGVSQSPSNKVTEKGKDVELRCDPISGHTALYWYRQSLGQGLEFLIYFQGNSAPDKSGLPSDRFSAERTGGSVSTLTIQRTQQEDSAVYLCASSPGLAESYNEQFFGPGTRLTVL.

Regarding this clonotype: The conserved final phenylalanine or tryptophan is absent from the CDR3, which likely points to a read error. The limits of the CDR3 on the DNA are not certain, so only TCRdb's listed CDR3 is given. This sequence joins TRBV20-1 and TRBJ1-2; the D call in the table, TRBD1, was not verified against the DNA. The CDR3 region is 10 residues in length, termini included. CDR1 is DFQATT and CDR2 is SNEGSKA in the germline V gene (reference sequence). The CDR3 loop reads CSASRQGGLL.

The chain recombines TRBV7-6 with TRBJ2-7, with TRBD1 identical over 8 bases. The J call may not be correct, given that the DNA end is closer to TRBJ2-1. The germline V gene encodes CDR1 SGHVS and CDR2 FNYEAQ. This CDR3 has 16 amino acids. The CDR3 is CASSRGQGALYNEQFF. The CDR3 nucleotides read TGTGCCAGCAGCCGTGGACAGGGAGCGCTATACAATGAGCAGTTCTTC.